This TCR beta chain was identified during a study of blood T cell repertoires in COVID-19. On the study more broadly: Samples came from the United States, Italy and Spain, spanning acute and convalescent COVID-19.

The CDR3 covers 15 residues. CDR1 and CDR2 from the germline V gene are SGHDN and FVKESK. V lost 2 bases to trimming and J lost 0 bases; unmatched junction nucleotides: 2. Per the original methods: Amplification of reference gene primers provided the estimated nucleated cell counts. The protocol was immunoSEQ multiplex PCR, while the TCRdb copy is restricted to in-frame clones and leaves out a portion. V, J and clone size derive from that table, while D and trimming were established from the DNA sequence. The sample consists of fewer than 200,000 clones, 85% of them appearing once. Seattle's cohort entered during active infection and was followed longitudinally.

Material for sequencing was peripheral blood. The V call is TRBV14, the J call TRBJ2-7, with 9 positions matching TRBD2. The TCR originated in an elderly woman with COVID-19, enrolled during active disease. The CDR3 coding sequence is TGTGCCAGCAGCCAAAGCGGGGGGCCCTCCTACGAGCAGTACTTC. Encoded protein: CASSQSGGPSYEQYF.